This T cell receptor beta chain was recorded in a study of T-cell memory formation after mild COVID-19. Regarding the study as a whole: Later expanders leaned CD4+, whereas clones that contracted between day 15 and 85 were balanced CD4/CD8. Memory sampled before infection contained some responding clones, suggesting cross-reactive memory joined.

As to this clonotype: Its cognate antigen is unknown.

UMIs and sample barcodes were carried by the TCR alpha and TCR beta cDNA libraries that 5'RACE produced using constant-segment primers. MiXCR, run by TCRdb on the 5' RACE reads, gives a single entry per CDR3 protein. The sample shows about 440,000 distinct CDR3 sequences, approximately 20% of them seen only once. V lost 1 base to trimming and J lost 3 bases, with 13 bases between them. CDR3 size: 15 residues. Germline CDR1 reads SGHVS; CDR2 reads FQNEAQ. Sequencing used PBMCs or a T cell subset sorted from them (not recorded which). This sequence was found in an adult woman who had mild COVID-19 (a few samples of this study predate the infection). Cell type and time point are not known. V gene TRBV7-8 combines with J gene TRBJ2-7; TRBD1 is a possible D gene (5 bases). The CDR3 nucleotides are TGTGCCAGCAGCTTAGAGGCAGGGATTAACTACGAGCAGTACTTC. Translation: CASSLEAGINYEQYF. Based on the CDR3 plus reference TRBV7-8 and TRBJ2-7, the full variable domain is GAGVSQSPRYKVAKRGQDVALRCDPISGHVSLFWYQQALGQGPEFLTYFQNEAQLDKSGLPSDRFFAERPEGSVSTLKIQRTQQEDSAVYLCASSLEAGINYEQYFGPGTRLTVT.